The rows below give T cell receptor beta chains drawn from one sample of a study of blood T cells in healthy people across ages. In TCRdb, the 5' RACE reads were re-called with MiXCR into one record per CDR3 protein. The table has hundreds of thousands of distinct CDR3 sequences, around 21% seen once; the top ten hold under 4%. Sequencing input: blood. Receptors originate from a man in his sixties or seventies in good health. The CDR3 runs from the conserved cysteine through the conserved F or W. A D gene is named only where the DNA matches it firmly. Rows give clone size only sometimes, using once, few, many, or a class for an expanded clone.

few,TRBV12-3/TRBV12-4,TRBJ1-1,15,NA,TGTGCCAGCAGTTTAGCGCATGGGGTTCGGACTGAAGCTTTCTTT,CASSLAHGVRTEAFF
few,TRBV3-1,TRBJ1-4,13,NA,TGTGCCAGCAGCCAGTCGGGGGTCGGAAAACTGTTTTTT,CASSQSGVGKLFF
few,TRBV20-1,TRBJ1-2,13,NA,TGCAGTGCAGGCACCGGGACAAACTATGGCTACACCTTC,CSAGTGTNYGYTF
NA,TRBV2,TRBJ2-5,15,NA,TGTGCCAGCCACAAAAGTGACGTAGCCCAAGAGACCCAGTACTTC,CASHKSDVAQETQYF
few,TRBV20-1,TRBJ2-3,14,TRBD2,TGCAGTGCTATCACTAGCGGGAGGGTTGATACGCAGTATTTT,CSAITSGRVDTQYF
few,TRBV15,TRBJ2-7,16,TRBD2,TGTGCCACCAGCAGAGCAGGACTAGCGGGAGTCTACGAGCAGTACTTC,CATSRAGLAGVYEQYF
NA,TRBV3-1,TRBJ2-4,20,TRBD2,TGTGCCAGCAGCCAAGACCCTGGGACTAGCGGGAGTAGGGTCAAAAACATTCAGTACTTC,CASSQDPGTSGSRVKNIQYF
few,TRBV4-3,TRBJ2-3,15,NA,TGCGCCAGCAGCCAAACAGGGTTTAGCACAGATACGCAGTATTTT,CASSQTGFSTDTQYF
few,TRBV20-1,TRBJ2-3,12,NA,TGCAGTGCAAGCCCAGTGGCAGATACGCAGTATTTT,CSASPVADTQYF
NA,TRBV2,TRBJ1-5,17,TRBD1,TGTGCCAGCAGCGACGAGGCGGGACAGCGTTCCAATCAGCCCCAGCATTTT,CASSDEAGQRSNQPQHF
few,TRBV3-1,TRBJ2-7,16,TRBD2,TGTGCCAGCAGCCAAGAAGGACTAGCGGGATTAAACGAGCAGTACTTC,CASSQEGLAGLNEQYF
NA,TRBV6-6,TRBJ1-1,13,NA,TGTGCCAGCAGTCTACGACGGGACACTGAAGCTTTCTTT,CASSLRRDTEAFF
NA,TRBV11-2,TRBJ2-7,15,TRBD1,TGTGCCAGCAGCTTTTTGACAGGGGAGTCTTACGAGCAGTACTTC,CASSFLTGESYEQYF
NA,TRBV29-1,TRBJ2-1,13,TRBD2,TGCAGCGTTGGTAGCGGGATCTACAATGAGCAGTTCTTC,CSVGSGIYNEQFF
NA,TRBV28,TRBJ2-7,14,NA,TGTGCCAGCAGTTCTGGGGGTTCCCCCTACGAGCAGTACTTC,CASSSGGSPYEQYF
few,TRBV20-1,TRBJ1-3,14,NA,TGCAGTGCTAGAGGGGGGGTCTCTGGAAACACCATATATTTT,CSARGGVSGNTIYF
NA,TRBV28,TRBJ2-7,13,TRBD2,TGTGCCAGCAGGCGGACTAGCGGCTACGAGCAGTACTTC,CASRRTSGYEQYF
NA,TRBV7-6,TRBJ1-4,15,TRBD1,TGTGCCAGCAGCTTTGGGACAGGGAGCAGTGAAAAACTGTTTTTT,CASSFGTGSSEKLFF
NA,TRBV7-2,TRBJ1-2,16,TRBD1,TGTGCCAGCAGCTTATTCACGGTGACAGGGTTATACGGCTACACCTTC,CASSLFTVTGLYGYTF
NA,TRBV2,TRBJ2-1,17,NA,TGTGCCAGCAGTGGGCCGGGAAGATCACTTGATTTCAATGAGCAGTTCTTC,CASSGPGRSLDFNEQFF
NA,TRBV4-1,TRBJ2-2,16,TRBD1,TGCGCCAGCAGCCACCGGGGACAGACTAACACCGGGGAGCTGTTTTTT,CASSHRGQTNTGELFF
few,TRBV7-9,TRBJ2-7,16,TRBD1,TGTGCCAGCAGCTCGCTCACCGGGACAGGGGGCTACGAGCAGTACTTC,CASSSLTGTGGYEQYF
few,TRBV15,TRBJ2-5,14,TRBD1,TGTGCCACCAGCCGGGACAGGGGGAACGTTGGGCATTTCTTC,CATSRDRGNVGHFF
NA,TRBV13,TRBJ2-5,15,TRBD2,TGTGCCAGCAGCTCAGGACTAGCGGTCCCGGAGACCCAGTACTTC,CASSSGLAVPETQYF
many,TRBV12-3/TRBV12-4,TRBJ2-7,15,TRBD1,TGTGCCAGCAGTTTACTTGGGACAGGGCTGGACGAGCAGTACTTC,CASSLLGTGLDEQYF
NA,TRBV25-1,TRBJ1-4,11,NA,TGTGCCAGCAGCGATAGCGGAAAACTGTTTTTT,CASSDSGKLFF
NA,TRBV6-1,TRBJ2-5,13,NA,TGTGCCAGCAGTGCAGGTTGGAGAGAGACCCAGTACTTC,CASSAGWRETQYF
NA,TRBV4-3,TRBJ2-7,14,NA,TGCACCAGCAGCCAAGGTTTAGGGCTCTACGAGCAGTACTTC,CTSSQGLGLYEQYF
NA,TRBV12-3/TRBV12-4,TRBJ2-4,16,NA,TGTGCCAGCAGTTCACGGCCACTTCTAGCCAAAAACATTCAGTACTTC,CASSSRPLLAKNIQYF
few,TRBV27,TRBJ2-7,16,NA,TGTGCCAGCAGTTGGCGGGCCGTCGGGGAATCCTACGAGCAGTACTTC,CASSWRAVGESYEQYF
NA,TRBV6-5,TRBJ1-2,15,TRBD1,TGTGCCAGCAGTTACACACCAGGGGGGCTCGGTGGCTACACCTTC,CASSYTPGGLGGYTF
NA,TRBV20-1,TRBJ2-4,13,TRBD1,TGCAGTGCTCCTGGACAGGGGGCAAACATTCAGTACTTC,CSAPGQGANIQYF
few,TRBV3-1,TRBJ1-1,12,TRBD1,TGTGCCAGCAGCCAAGACAGGGGGTATGCTTTCTTT,CASSQDRGYAFF
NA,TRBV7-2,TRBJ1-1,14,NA,TGTGCCAGCATCCTCCTCACAGGGTACACTGAAGCTTTCTTT,CASILLTGYTEAFF
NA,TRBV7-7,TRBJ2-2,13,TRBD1,TGTGCTAGCAGCCGGGACAGGGCCGGGGAGCTGTTTTTT,CASSRDRAGELFF
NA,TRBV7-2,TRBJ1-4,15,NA,TGTGCCAGCAGCCTAATACAGGTGCCTAATGAAGAACTGTTTTTT,CASSLIQVPNEELFF
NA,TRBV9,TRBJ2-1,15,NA,TGTGCCAGCAGCGTAAGGGGGGGCGCCGGGAATGAGCAGTTCTTC,CASSVRGGAGNEQFF
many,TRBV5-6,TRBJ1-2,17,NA,TGTGCCAGCAGCTCGTTTCGTCTAGATGAGGTCGACTATGGCTACACCTTC,CASSSFRLDEVDYGYTF
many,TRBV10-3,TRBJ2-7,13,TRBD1,TGTGCCATCAGGCAGGGACAGTCCTACGAGCAGTACTTC,CAIRQGQSYEQYF
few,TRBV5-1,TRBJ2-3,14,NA,TGCGCCAGCAGCTTGGTTGTAGGTGGAGATACGCAGTATTTT,CASSLVVGGDTQYF
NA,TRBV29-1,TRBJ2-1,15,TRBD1,TGCAGCGTTGATGGGTGGGACAGCTCCTACAATGAGCAGTTCTTC,CSVDGWDSSYNEQFF